A single TCR beta chain is shown here with its context. The method was immunoSEQ multiplex PCR; TCRdb's version includes in-frame clones alone and lacks a portion of them. The data contain approximately 85,000 clones, about nine tenths of them singletons. The sample originates from a study of blood T cell repertoires in COVID-19. Germline trimming cut 5 bases from V and 2 bases from J; bases unmatched to any gene: 13. The CDR3 is 17 residues long. Germline loops: CDR1 WSHSY, CDR2 SAAADI. This TCR derives from a woman aged 45-65 years with active or convalescent COVID-19. The genes are TRBV10-2 and TRBJ1-1; 8 nucleotides match TRBD1. Sequencing was performed on peripheral blood. CDR3 region: CASSWDRRKSFNTEAFF. The CDR3 nucleotides are TGCGCCAGCAGTTGGGACAGGAGGAAATCGTTTAACACTGAAGCTTTCTTT.